This entry describes one TCR beta chain. These data are taken from a study of T cell responses to AZD1222 COVID-19 vaccine. Repertoires were generated with immunoSEQ multiplex PCR, while TCRdb's copy carries only in-frame clones and drops some. Of roughly 120,000 clones in the sample, around 90% were seen once. Germline V gives CDR1 LGHDT, CDR2 YNNKEL (reference sequence). The CDR3 length is 14 residues. V gave up 6 bases and J gave up 4 bases, with 16 bases separating them. The rearrangement joins TRBV3-1 (or the pseudogene TRBV3-2) to TRBJ2-7, with D possibly matching TRBD2 (5 bases). The sequences come from peripheral blood, collected 28 days after the second dose of the MenACWY control vaccine. This TCR came from an adult who received the MenACWY meningococcal vaccine as a control. The CDR3 coding sequence is TGTGCCAGCAGACGAGAAGCGGACGCTTACGAGCAGTACGTC. Amino acid sequence: CASRREADAYEQYV.